A selection of T cell receptor beta chains follows, all from one sample in a study of blood T cells in healthy people across ages. TCRdb used MiXCR to reprocess the 5' RACE reads, holding one entry per CDR3 protein. The data hold hundreds of thousands of distinct CDR3 sequences, with under 55% observed a single time. Input material: blood. All receptors come from a man between 60 and 70 years old in good health. The CDR3 runs from the conserved cysteine through the conserved F or W. Fields, in order: V gene, clone size, D gene, J gene, CDR3 protein, CDR3 DNA. The D gene is left open where the match is weak. Clone size is not always given. Where it is, it says once, few, many or a class for expanded clones.

TRBV6-5	NA	TRBD2	TRBJ2-1	CASSYSTRGWNEQFF	TGTGCCAGCAGTTACTCGACGCGGGGGTGGAATGAGCAGTTCTTC
TRBV14	NA	NA	TRBJ2-7	CASSQDGAAYEQYF	TGTGCCAGCAGCCAAGATGGCGCAGCCTACGAGCAGTACTTC
TRBV6-5	NA	TRBD2	TRBJ2-7	CASRGEGTSGVYEQYF	TGTGCCAGCAGGGGAGAAGGGACTAGCGGGGTCTACGAGCAGTACTTC
TRBV29-1	few	NA	TRBJ1-1	CSVEIGRNTEAFF	TGCAGCGTTGAAATCGGACGGAACACTGAAGCTTTCTTT
TRBV6-5	NA	TRBD1	TRBJ1-2	CASSYSRVFSAGGSGGYTF	TGTGCCAGCAGTTACTCGAGGGTGTTTTCGGCAGGGGGTTCTGGGGGCTACACCTTC
TRBV2	NA	NA	TRBJ2-5	CASSDLRQVHNQETQYF	TGTGCCAGCAGTGACCTAAGACAAGTACACAACCAAGAGACCCAGTACTTC
TRBV13	NA	TRBD1	TRBJ1-1	CASSVGQLGGTEAFF	TGTGCCAGCAGCGTGGGACAGCTAGGTGGGACTGAAGCTTTCTTT
TRBV7-6	NA	NA	TRBJ2-5	CASSFQGIQETQYF	TGTGCCAGCAGCTTTCAGGGGATACAAGAGACCCAGTACTTC
TRBV28	NA	TRBD1	TRBJ1-1	CASNEGQGNTEAFF	TGTGCCAGCAATGAAGGACAGGGAAACACTGAAGCTTTCTTT
TRBV12-3/TRBV12-4	NA	NA	TRBJ1-3	CASTKLGGTIYF	TGTGCCAGCACTAAACTGGGGGGCACCATATATTTT
TRBV27	NA	NA	TRBJ1-2	CASSFLPARVSGYTF	TGTGCCAGCAGTTTCCTCCCCGCCAGGGTGAGCGGCTACACCTTC
TRBV18	NA	NA	TRBJ1-1	CASSTEGLMNTEAFF	TGTGCCAGCTCAACGGAGGGCCTCATGAACACTGAAGCTTTCTTT
TRBV6-2/TRBV6-3	NA	NA	TRBJ2-7	CASSYSAENHEQYF	TGTGCCAGCAGTTACTCCGCCGAAAACCACGAGCAGTACTTC
TRBV6-2/TRBV6-3	NA	TRBD2	TRBJ2-4	CASSPSGGLENIQYF	TGTGCCAGCAGTCCTAGCGGGGGGCTGGAAAACATTCAGTACTTC
TRBV20-1	NA	NA	TRBJ2-1	CSAAARTYETQFF	TGCAGTGCAGCAGCTCGGACTTACGAGACCCAGTTCTTC
TRBV6-6	NA	TRBD1	TRBJ1-2	CASSNRDSPNYGYTF	TGTGCCAGCAGTAACCGGGACAGCCCTAACTATGGCTACACCTTC
TRBV12-3/TRBV12-4	NA	NA	TRBJ1-1	CASSLYGTAEAFF	TGTGCCAGCAGTTTATACGGTACAGCTGAAGCTTTCTTT
TRBV12-3/TRBV12-4	NA	NA	TRBJ1-1	CASSLDGTPGDEAFF	TGTGCCAGCAGTTTAGACGGCACTCCCGGGGACGAAGCTTTCTTT
TRBV6-5	few	NA	TRBJ2-5	CASSYSVHRETQYF	TGTGCCAGCAGTTACTCGGTTCATCGGGAGACCCAGTACTTC
TRBV5-8	NA	NA	TRBJ2-2	CASSLTIGFLSNTGELFF	TGTGCCAGCAGCTTGACAATCGGGTTTCTCTCGAACACCGGGGAGCTGTTTTTT
TRBV10-3	few	TRBD1	TRBJ1-2	CAMNPGTGVGYTF	TGTGCCATGAACCCCGGGACAGGGGTTGGCTACACCTTC
TRBV5-1	NA	NA	TRBJ2-7	CASRPGKGESYEQYF	TGCGCCAGCAGGCCCGGTAAAGGAGAGTCCTACGAGCAGTACTTC
TRBV2	NA	NA	TRBJ2-5	CASSEGGGEETQYF	TGTGCCAGCAGTGAGGGAGGGGGCGAGGAGACCCAGTACTTC
TRBV6-2/TRBV6-3	few	TRBD1	TRBJ1-2	CASSRDRDYGYGYTF	TGTGCCAGCAGTCGAGACAGGGATTACGGCTATGGCTACACCTTC
TRBV20-1	NA	NA	TRBJ2-3	CSAITTSGARTDTQYF	TGCAGTGCTATAACCACCTCGGGGGCCCGCACAGATACGCAGTATTTT
TRBV20-1	NA	NA	TRBJ2-7	CSADSGTGISYEQYF	TGCAGTGCAGACTCCGGGACGGGGATCTCCTACGAGCAGTACTTC
TRBV7-2	few	NA	TRBJ1-5	CASSPNARGNQPQHF	TGTGCCAGCAGCCCTAATGCCAGGGGCAATCAGCCCCAGCATTTT
TRBV5-1	NA	TRBD2	TRBJ2-3	CASSFPGGKADTQYF	TGCGCCAGCAGCTTTCCCGGGGGGAAGGCAGATACGCAGTATTTT
TRBV5-1	NA	TRBD1	TRBJ1-1	CASSTGTGKTEAFF	TGCGCCAGCAGCACCGGGACAGGGAAGACTGAAGCTTTCTTT
TRBV20-1	once	NA	TRBJ2-3	CSARSLRLERGTDTQYF	TGCAGTGCTAGGTCCTTGCGACTAGAGCGAGGCACAGATACGCAGTATTTT
TRBV20-1	NA	TRBD2	TRBJ2-5	CSAIPPGLRALETQYF	TGCAGTGCCATCCCCCCGGGACTAAGGGCTCTGGAGACCCAGTACTTC
TRBV5-4	few	NA	TRBJ2-1	CASSLVPRVGGLNEQFF	TGTGCCAGCAGCTTGGTGCCCCGGGTGGGGGGCTTGAATGAGCAGTTCTTC
TRBV2	NA	TRBD1	TRBJ2-5	CAITGRGQGAGEQYF	TGTGCAATCACAGGGAGGGGACAGGGGGCAGGGGAGCAGTACTTC
TRBV10-3	NA	TRBD1	TRBJ2-1	CAISVGQDNEQFF	TGTGCCATCAGTGTGGGACAGGACAATGAGCAGTTCTTC
TRBV6-1	NA	NA	TRBJ1-2	CASSDRTRGNGYTF	TGTGCCAGCAGTGACCGTACGAGGGGAAATGGCTACACCTTC
TRBV9	NA	NA	TRBJ1-2	CASSVGFEGQGYGYTF	TGTGCCAGCAGCGTGGGGTTCGAAGGGCAGGGCTATGGCTACACCTTC
TRBV7-2	many	TRBD1	TRBJ2-3	CASSSDRGRTQYF	TGTGCCAGCAGCTCAGACAGGGGACGTACGCAGTATTTT
TRBV7-2	NA	TRBD2	TRBJ2-4	CASSSGRAGYNEQYF	TGTGCCAGCAGCTCGGGACGAGCGGGGTACAATGAGCAGTACTTC
TRBV4-3	NA	TRBD1	TRBJ2-7	CASSTGTGGKSCEQYF	TGCGCCAGCAGCACCGGGACAGGGGGCAAGTCCTGCGAGCAGTACTTC
TRBV7-9	few	NA	TRBJ2-5	CASSLARSETQYF	TGTGCCAGCAGCTTAGCGAGGTCAGAGACCCAGTACTTC
TRBV20-1	NA	NA	TRBJ1-2	CSARVDGYTF	TGCAGTGCCAGGGTCGACGGCTACACCTTC
TRBV21-1	few	NA	TRBJ2-1	CASSARTSLCYNEQFF	TGTGCCAGCAGCGCCCGGACTAGCTTATGCTACAATGAGCAGTTCTTC
TRBV2	NA	NA	TRBJ2-5	CASGVAEETQYF	TGTGCCAGCGGGGTAGCGGAAGAGACCCAGTACTTC
TRBV20-1	NA	NA	TRBJ1-5	CSGQRGENQPQHF	TGCAGTGGCCAAAGGGGGGAAAATCAGCCCCAGCATTTT
TRBV29-1	few	TRBD1	TRBJ2-1	CSGGQGYNEQFF	TGCAGCGGGGGACAGGGTTACAATGAGCAGTTCTTC
TRBV6-2/TRBV6-3	many	NA	TRBJ2-1	CASSPGQRHNEQFF	TGTGCCAGCAGTCCTGGACAGCGCCACAATGAGCAGTTCTTC
TRBV6-5	NA	NA	TRBJ2-3	CASSYSGLPGDTQYF	TGTGCCAGCAGTTACTCGGGACTCCCCGGGGATACGCAGTATTTT
TRBV28	few	NA	TRBJ2-1	CASSHGSNNEQFF	TGTGCCAGCAGCCACGGGAGTAACAATGAGCAGTTCTTC
TRBV12-3/TRBV12-4	NA	TRBD1	TRBJ2-5	CASSRQGARETQYF	TGTGCCAGCAGTCGGCAGGGGGCTAGGGAGACCCAGTACTTC
TRBV29-1	many	TRBD1	TRBJ2-1	CSVRPGQGSYNEQFF	TGCAGCGTTCGCCCGGGACAGGGGTCCTACAATGAGCAGTTCTTC
TRBV3-1	NA	TRBD1	TRBJ2-5	CASANRWDSRSEQYF	TGTGCCAGCGCCAATCGCTGGGACAGTAGGTCAGAGCAGTACTTC
TRBV28	NA	NA	TRBJ2-6	CASKGRGANVLTF	TGTGCCAGCAAAGGGCGTGGGGCCAACGTCCTGACTTTC
TRBV7-8	few	TRBD1	TRBJ2-1	CASSVTGGAEQFF	TGTGCCAGCAGCGTGACAGGGGGCGCTGAGCAGTTCTTC
TRBV20-1	NA	NA	TRBJ2-7	CSARRTQGEDQYF	TGCAGTGCTAGACGCACTCAGGGAGAGGACCAGTACTTC
TRBV14	NA	NA	TRBJ1-1	CASSQDRYSGEAFF	TGTGCCAGCAGCCAAGACAGGTACTCTGGTGAAGCTTTCTTT
TRBV24-1	NA	TRBD2	TRBJ2-1	CATSDPTGGPNEQFF	TGTGCCACCAGTGACCCCACGGGGGGGCCCAATGAGCAGTTCTTC
TRBV5-1	NA	NA	TRBJ2-5	CASSLVSGYSMETQYF	TGCGCCAGCAGCTTGGTATCGGGGTACAGTATGGAGACCCAGTACTTC
TRBV6-5	few	TRBD1	TRBJ2-5	CASSLLGSGGETQYF	TGTGCCAGCAGCCTCCTAGGGTCAGGGGGAGAGACCCAGTACTTC
TRBV4-2	NA	NA	TRBJ2-5	CASSQETGRETQYF	TGTGCCAGCAGCCAAGAAACGGGGCGGGAGACCCAGTACTTC